This T cell receptor (beta chain) came from a study of shared clonotypes between healthy human individuals. A note on this clone: No antigen is known for it.

This CDR3 spans 13 amino acids. Trimming removed 0 bases from V and 3 bases from J, with 6 bases in between. Germline CDR1 MNHEY, CDR2 SMNVEV (reference sequence). Naive CD8 populations comprised CD45RO-negative cells positively selected for CCR7, excluding terminally differentiated effector memory CD45RA+ cells. General study findings and limits: When naive CD4 clonotypes were compared across several donors, 4% to 6.5% were shared. Relative to memory subsets, naive subsets generally showed larger estimated richness. Donor clonotype sharing was expected to depend on sequencing depth.

Execution of the assay was at deep level. Here immunoSEQ multiplex PCR was the method, and the copy in TCRdb shows in-frame clones only, minus some. Counted here are about 820,000 clones, about 91% occurring once; the ten biggest clones make up about 24%. The receptor was isolated from a man between 25 and 39 years old in good health. The chain links TRBV27 to TRBJ2-7; D gene ambiguous. Specimen: naive CD8+ T cells sorted from blood. DNA of the CDR3: TGTGCCAGCAGTTTATCAAGGGACTACGAGCAGTACTTC. It is translated as CASSLSRDYEQYF.